The 27 T cell receptor beta chains reported below all come from one sample, sequenced in a study of patients and donors after allogeneic stem cell transplantation. Using its own MiXCR run on the RT-PCR reads, TCRdb lists one record per CDR3 protein. The data contain around 200,000 distinct CDR3 sequences, about 38% of them singletons. Sequencing was done on a sample of blood, either unsorted or a sorted T cell fraction (not recorded which). These TCRs come from a human donor who was either an allogeneic HSCT recipient or a stem cell or donor lymphocyte infusion donor (not recorded which). It is not recorded whose cells these are; they may come from a transplant donor.

The chain couples TRBV7-3 to TRBJ2-2; TRBD1 might be the D (5 bases). The CDR3 covers 14 residues. Trimming pared 4 bases from V and 2 bases from J, leaving 8 bases between. The germline V gene has CDR1 SGHTA and CDR2 FQGTGA. CDR3 amino acids: CASSSDRNTGELFF. CDR3 sequence (DNA): TGTGCCAGCAGCTCCGACAGAAACACCGGGGAGCTGTTTTTT.

This chain connects TRBV13 to TRBJ2-7; D is possibly TRBD2 (6 bases). CDR1 PRHDT and CDR2 FYEKMQ come from the germline V gene (reference sequence). This CDR3 contains 14 residues. With 4 bases removed from V and 5 bases from J, the gap between germline ends came to 15 bases. In nucleotides, the CDR3 is TGTGCCAGCAGCTACGGAGGGGTGGCACACGAGCAGTACTTC. This sequence encodes CASSYGGVAHEQYF.

The chain employs TRBV6-5 and TRBJ1-2; D not resolved. Trimming shortened V by 4 bases and J by 8 bases, and 11 bases separated the two germline ends. Looked up from germline, CDR1 is MNHEY and CDR2 is SVGAGI. The CDR3 is made up of 12 amino acids. CDR3 DNA sequence: TGTGCCAGCAGTTCCACCCGGCGGGGCTACACCTTC. Its translation: CASSSTRRGYTF.

The J gene is TRBJ2-3, the V gene TRBV6-1, with 7 bases fitting TRBD1. V was pared by 10 bases and J by 2 bases, with 9 bases of the junction left unmatched. CDR1 is MNHNS and CDR2 is SASEGT in the germline V gene. The CDR3 consists of 14 residues. The CDR3 here is CATIGDRVTDTQYF. The DNA for the CDR3 is TGTGCCACCATCGGGGACAGAGTCACAGATACGCAGTATTTT.

This rearrangement joins TRBV15 to TRBJ1-1, with TRBD1 as a possible D gene (5 bases). CDR3 length equals 13 residues. The germline V and J ends were trimmed by 4 bases and 4 bases, with 10 bases remaining between them. Germline V gives CDR1 LNHNV, CDR2 YYDKDF (reference sequence). Here the CDR3 DNA reads TGTGCCACCAGCAACCGACAGCCCACTGAAGCTTTCTTT. It codes for CATSNRQPTEAFF.

The chain employs TRBV6-6 and TRBJ1-2; tentatively, D is TRBD1 (6 bases). The germline V and J ends were trimmed by 2 bases and 4 bases, with 14 bases remaining between them. This CDR3 is 15 amino acids long. Germline CDR1 and CDR2: MNHNY and SVGAGI (reference sequence). CDR3 amino acids: CASSYPGEGGYGYTF. DNA of the CDR3: TGTGCCAGCAGTTACCCGGGGGAAGGGGGCTATGGCTACACCTTC.

This clonotype was counted a few times. The V and J genes are TRBV4-3 and TRBJ2-5; D is perhaps TRBD1 or TRBD2 (5 bases each). Between the trimmed V and J ends, which lost 0 bases and 1 base, there was a span of 12 bases. Germline V gives CDR1 LGHNA, CDR2 YSLEER. This CDR3 is 16 amino acids long. CDR3 in amino acids: CASSQEIEGLQETQYF. The DNA of the CDR3 is TGCGCCAGCAGCCAAGAGATTGAGGGGCTCCAAGAGACCCAGTACTTC.

The chain employs TRBV12-3 or TRBV12-4 and TRBJ2-1; tentatively, D is TRBD1 (6 bases). V was trimmed by 3 bases and J by 4 bases, leaving 10 bases between them. The length of the CDR3 is 14 residues. CDR3 amino acids: CASSFRRGYNEQFF. The CDR3, as DNA: TGTGCCAGCAGTTTTAGAAGGGGGTACAATGAGCAGTTCTTC.

The chain has TRBV4-1 and TRBJ1-2, with D uncertain. Germline V gene lookup returns CDR1 MGHRA and CDR2 YSYEKL. With 4 bases removed from V and 4 bases from J, the gap between germline ends came to 16 bases. This CDR3 comprises 15 residues. CDR3: CASSPPEYQLYGYTF. In DNA form, the CDR3 reads TGCGCCAGCAGCCCACCGGAGTACCAACTCTATGGCTACACCTTC.

This clonotype occurred a few times. The genes are TRBV7-3 and TRBJ1-1; no clear D gene. The germline V and J ends were trimmed by 5 bases and 6 bases, with 16 bases remaining between them. There are 14 residues in the CDR3. CDR1 and CDR2 from the germline V gene are SGHTA and FQGTGA. CDR3 bases: TGTGCCAGCAGCCTCCTACATGACAAATCTGAAGCTTTCTTT. Translation gives CASSLLHDKSEAFF. The full variable domain, with the rest looked up from reference TRBV7-3 and TRBJ1-1, is GAGVSQTPSNKVTEKGKYVELRCDPISGHTALYWYRQSLGQGPEFLIYFQGTGAADDSGLPNDRFFAVRPEGSVSTLKIQRTERGDSAVYLCASSLLHDKSEAFFGQGTRLTVV.

The chain uses TRBV12-3 or TRBV12-4 and TRBJ2-5, with D maybe TRBD2 (6 bases). Between the trimmed V and J ends, which lost 2 bases and 2 bases, there was a span of 12 bases. The CDR3 covers 15 residues. CDR3 in amino acids: CASSLTAGLQETQYF. CDR3 DNA: TGTGCCAGCAGTTTAACCGCGGGACTTCAAGAGACCCAGTACTTC.

A few counts support this clonotype. This chain connects TRBV12-3 or TRBV12-4 to TRBJ1-4; no reliable D call. Trimming removed 2 bases at V and 0 bases at J, with 19 bases between. This CDR3 region has 19 residues. CDR3 coding DNA: TGTGCCAGCAGTTTAATAGGCCGTCCGAAGGATGCAACTAATGAAAAACTGTTTTTT. Translating gives CASSLIGRPKDATNEKLFF.

In its sample, this clonotype was seen a few times. The rearrangement uses TRBV28 and TRBJ1-4, with no clear D. There are 18 residues in the CDR3. V gave up 5 bases and J gave up 3 bases, with 22 bases separating them. Germline-derived CDR1 and CDR2 are MDHEN and SYDVKM. The CDR3 region is CASSPIPWTDLPNEKLFF. CDR3 nucleotides: TGTGCCAGCAGTCCGATACCGTGGACCGACCTCCCTAATGAAAAACTGTTTTTT.

The chain uses TRBV15 and TRBJ2-3, with D possibly called TRBD1 or TRBD2 (7 bases each). V lost 3 bases and J 3 bases, leaving 16 bases between the germline ends. The CDR3 is made up of 16 amino acids. The germline V gene encodes CDR1 LNHNV and CDR2 YYDKDF (reference sequence). CDR3 amino acids: CATSSGLGGGTDTQYF. The DNA of the CDR3 is TGTGCCACCAGCAGCGGACTAGGGGGCGGGACAGATACGCAGTATTTT. Full variable domain (missing parts from reference TRBV15 and TRBJ2-3): DAMVIQNPRYQVTQFGKPVTLSCSQTLNHNVMYWYQQKSSQAPKLLFHYYDKDFNNEADTPDNFQSRRPNTSFCFLDIRSPGLGDTAMYLCATSSGLGGGTDTQYFGPGTRLTVL.

This clonotype was detected a few times. The chain is built from TRBV20-1 and TRBJ2-1, with TRBD1 matching 7 bases. Germline-derived CDR1 and CDR2 are DFQATT and SNEGSKA (reference sequence). The ends lost 3 bases at V and 8 bases at J; junction bases unmatched: 13. This CDR3 is 15 amino acids long. CDR3 sequence: CSARSPGQRPHEQFF. Here the CDR3 DNA reads TGCAGTGCTAGGAGCCCGGGACAGAGACCCCATGAGCAGTTCTTC.

CDR3 nucleotides: TGTGCCAGCACTGATGTGGGGCTAGGGACTGAAGCTTTCTTT. It yields the protein CASTDVGLGTEAFF. The V call is TRBV12-3 or TRBV12-4, the J call TRBJ1-1, with D perhaps matching TRBD1 (5 bases). CDR3 length: 14 residues. Trimming cost V 7 bases and J 5 bases, with 17 bases left between them.

A few counts support this clonotype. The chain has TRBV12-3 or TRBV12-4 and TRBJ2-2, with 9 nucleotides matching TRBD1. After removal of 6 bases from V and 6 bases from J, the junction contained 5 bases not matched to a gene. This CDR3 is built from 14 residues. The CDR3 protein is CASRGTGRAGELFF. CDR3 nucleotides: TGTGCCAGCAGGGGGACAGGGCGTGCCGGGGAGCTGTTTTTT.

This chain connects TRBV15 to TRBJ1-1; D gene uncertain. The length of the CDR3 is 12 residues. CDR1 LNHNV and CDR2 YYDKDF come from the germline V gene (reference sequence). The V end was cut by 1 base, the J end by 6 bases, with 6 bases between. CDR3 in amino acids: CATSRGVSEAFF. Written as DNA, the CDR3 is TGTGCCACCAGCAGAGGGGTCTCTGAAGCTTTCTTT.

The V and J genes are TRBV28 and TRBJ2-1; the match to TRBD2 covers 9 bases. The CDR3 extends over 15 amino acids. Germline assignment: CDR1 MDHEN and CDR2 SYDVKM. J was trimmed by 2 bases and V by 7 bases; bases with no gene match: 6. The CDR3 reads CASIPSGGPYNEQFF. CDR3 DNA sequence: TGTGCCAGCATCCCAAGCGGGGGGCCCTACAATGAGCAGTTCTTC.

This clonotype appeared a few times. The chain carries TRBV7-9 and TRBJ1-5, with a possible D match to TRBD1 (6 bases). The CDR3 spans 14 residues. Trimming cost V 5 bases and J 5 bases, with 13 bases left between them. Germline CDR1 reads SEHNR; CDR2 reads FQNEAQ (reference sequence). CDR3 residues: CASSPARGDQPQHF. The CDR3 DNA reads as TGTGCCAGCAGCCCAGCCAGGGGAGATCAGCCCCAGCATTTT.

J is TRBJ1-1 and V is TRBV10-1, with D tentatively TRBD1 (6 bases). The CDR3 consists of 16 residues. The ends were cut back, 5 bases at V and 5 bases at J, with 21 bases in the middle. Germline V gene sequence: CDR1 WNHNN, CDR2 SYGVQD (reference sequence). In DNA form, the CDR3 reads TGCGCCAGCAGTCCTCGGATGGGACACAGAGGGACTGAAGCTTTCTTT. Its translation: CASSPRMGHRGTEAFF.

The V call is TRBV27, the J call TRBJ1-2; TRBD1 matches at 7 bases. CDR3 length equals 12 residues. Looked up from germline, CDR1 is MNHEY and CDR2 is SMNVEV (reference sequence). V was clipped by 11 bases and J by 4 bases; unmatched bases: 7. DNA for the CDR3: TGTGCCTCGCGGGACAGACTCTATGGCTACACCTTC. It yields the protein CASRDRLYGYTF.

This clonotype has a single count. The chain combines TRBV5-1 with TRBJ2-2, with 7 positions matching TRBD1. J gave up 4 bases and V 1 base, and 7 bases lay outside the gene matches. The CDR3 sequence is 16 residues long. In germline, CDR1 is SGHRS, CDR2 YFSETQ. CDR3 protein: CASSLNPGQTTGELFF. In DNA, the CDR3 is TGCGCCAGCAGCTTGAACCCGGGACAGACCACCGGGGAGCTGTTTTTT.

Concerning this clonotype itself: Sequence at one end of the junction differs from germline and may be a read error. This sequence joins TRBV2 and TRBJ2-7, with D perhaps being TRBD1 or TRBD2 (5 bases each). The CDR3 has 12 residues. Per the germline V gene, CDR1 is SNHLY and CDR2 is FYNNEI. The CDR3 region has the DNA TGTGCCAGCAGTGAACAGGGAGCCCCCCGATGCTTC. Its protein product is CASSEQGAPRCF. The variable domain in full, with the rest retrieved from reference TRBV2 and TRBJ2-7, is EPEVTQTPSHQVTQMGQEVILRCVPISNHLYFYWYRQILGQKVEFLVSFYNNEISEKSEIFDDQFSVERPDGSNFTLKIRSTKLEDSAMYFCASSEQGAPRCFGPGTRLTVT.

In this sample, this clonotype turned up a few times. This chain links TRBV5-1 with TRBJ1-1; D is unresolved. The length of the CDR3 is 14 residues. V lost 1 base and J 0 bases, leaving 7 bases between the germline ends. Germline V gene sequence: CDR1 SGHRS, CDR2 YFSETQ. Here the CDR3 DNA reads TGCGCCAGCAGCTTGAACAGTTTGAACACTGAAGCTTTCTTT. Its translation: CASSLNSLNTEAFF.

This chain links TRBV2 with TRBJ2-7; D is undetermined. Germline values: CDR1 SNHLY, CDR2 FYNNEI. This CDR3 contains 11 residues. Deletions cut 7 bases from V and 9 bases from J, with 13 bases between. For the CDR3, the DNA is TGTGCCAGCAAGAATTCGGTTAGGCAGTACTTC. Translated, it gives CASKNSVRQYF. The full variable domain, in which reference TRBV2 and TRBJ2-7 provide the parts outside the CDR3, is EPEVTQTPSHQVTQMGQEVILRCVPISNHLYFYWYRQILGQKVEFLVSFYNNEISEKSEIFDDQFSVERPDGSNFTLKIRSTKLEDSAMYFCASKNSVRQYFGPGTRLTVT.

The chain uses TRBV27 and TRBJ1-6; D unresolved. The CDR3 sequence is 13 residues long. V gave up 6 bases and J gave up 5 bases, with 8 bases separating them. The germline CDR1 and CDR2 sequences are MNHEY and SMNVEV (reference sequence). This CDR3 reads CASRGGNNSPLHF. In nucleotides, the CDR3 is TGTGCCAGCAGAGGCGGGAATAATTCACCCCTCCACTTT.